This TCR beta chain was sequenced in a study of T-cell reconstitution after alpha-beta-depleted transplantation in children. This clonotype was found a few times. This CDR3 region has 14 residues. V was pared by 0 bases and J by 4 bases, with 5 bases of the junction left unmatched. In germline, CDR1 is SQVTM, CDR2 ANQGSEA. The authors prepared the TCRbeta library with unique molecular identifiers. In TCRdb, the PCR reads were re-called with MiXCR into one record per CDR3 protein. The sample lists approximately 420,000 distinct CDR3 sequences, around 9.9% occurring once. This chain connects TRBV29-1 to TRBJ1-2, with TRBD1 matching 7 bases. This sequence originates from a human donor who donated a stem cell graft to a child with acute myeloid leukemia. The sequences come from PBMCs from the stem cell graft donor, collected from the stem cell graft. The CDR3 DNA is TGCAGCGTTGAAGATCTGCAGGGGGGCTATGGCTACACCTTC. This encodes CSVEDLQGGYGYTF.